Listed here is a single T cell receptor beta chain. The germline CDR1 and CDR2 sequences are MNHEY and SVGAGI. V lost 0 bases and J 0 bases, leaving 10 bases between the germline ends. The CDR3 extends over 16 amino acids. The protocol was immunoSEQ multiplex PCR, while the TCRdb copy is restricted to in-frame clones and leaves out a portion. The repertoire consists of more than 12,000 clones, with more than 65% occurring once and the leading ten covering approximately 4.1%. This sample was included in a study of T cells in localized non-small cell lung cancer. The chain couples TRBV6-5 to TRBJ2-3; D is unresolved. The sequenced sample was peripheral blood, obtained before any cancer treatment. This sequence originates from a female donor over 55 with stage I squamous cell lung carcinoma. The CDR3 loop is CASSYSAGTSTDTQYF. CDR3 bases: TGTGCCAGCAGTTACTCGGCTGGAACTAGCACAGATACGCAGTATTTT.